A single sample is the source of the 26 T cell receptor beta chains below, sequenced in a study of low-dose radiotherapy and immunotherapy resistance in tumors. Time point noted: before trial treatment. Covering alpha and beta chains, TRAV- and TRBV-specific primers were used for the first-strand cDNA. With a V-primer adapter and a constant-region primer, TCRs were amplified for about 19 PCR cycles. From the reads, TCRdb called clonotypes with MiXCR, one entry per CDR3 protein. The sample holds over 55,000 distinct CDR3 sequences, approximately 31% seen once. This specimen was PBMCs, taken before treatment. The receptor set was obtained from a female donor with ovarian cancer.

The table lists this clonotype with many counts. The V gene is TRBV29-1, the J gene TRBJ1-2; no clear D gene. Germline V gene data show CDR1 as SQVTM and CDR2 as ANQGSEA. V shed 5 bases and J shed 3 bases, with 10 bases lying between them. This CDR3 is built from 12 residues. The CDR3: CSVRRVDYGYTF. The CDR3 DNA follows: TGCAGCGTTCGGCGCGTCGACTATGGCTACACCTTC.

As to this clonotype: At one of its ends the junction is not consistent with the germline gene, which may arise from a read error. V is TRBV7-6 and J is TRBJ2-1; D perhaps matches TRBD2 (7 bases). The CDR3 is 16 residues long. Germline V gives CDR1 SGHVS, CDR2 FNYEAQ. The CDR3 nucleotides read TGTGCTAGCAGCCCCCGGACGTACGGGGGGCACAATGAGCAGTTCTTC. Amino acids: CASSPRTYGGHNEQFF.

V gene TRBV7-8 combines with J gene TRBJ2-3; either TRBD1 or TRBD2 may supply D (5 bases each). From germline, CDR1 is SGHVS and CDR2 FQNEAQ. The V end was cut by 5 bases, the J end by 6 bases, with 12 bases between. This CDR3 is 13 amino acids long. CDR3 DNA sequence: TGTGCCAGCAGCCCTGGGGGATCGGATACGCAGTATTTT. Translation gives CASSPGGSDTQYF. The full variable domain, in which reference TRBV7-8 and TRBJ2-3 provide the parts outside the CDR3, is GAGVSQSPRYKVAKRGQDVALRCDPISGHVSLFWYQQALGQGPEFLTYFQNEAQLDKSGLPSDRFFAERPEGSVSTLKIQRTQQEDSAVYLCASSPGGSDTQYFGPGTRLTVL.

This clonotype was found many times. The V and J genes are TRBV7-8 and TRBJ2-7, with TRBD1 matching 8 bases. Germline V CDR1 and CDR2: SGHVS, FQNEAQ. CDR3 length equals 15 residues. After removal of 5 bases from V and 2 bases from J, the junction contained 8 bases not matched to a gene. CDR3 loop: CASSRNRGEPYEQYF. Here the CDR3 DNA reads TGTGCCAGCAGCCGGAACAGGGGGGAACCCTACGAGCAGTACTTC.

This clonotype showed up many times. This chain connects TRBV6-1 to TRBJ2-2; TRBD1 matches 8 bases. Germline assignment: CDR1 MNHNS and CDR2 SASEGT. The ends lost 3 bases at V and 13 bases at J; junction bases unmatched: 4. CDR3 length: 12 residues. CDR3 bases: TGTGCCAGCAGTGATCAGGGGGCATGGCTGTTTTTT. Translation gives CASSDQGAWLFF.

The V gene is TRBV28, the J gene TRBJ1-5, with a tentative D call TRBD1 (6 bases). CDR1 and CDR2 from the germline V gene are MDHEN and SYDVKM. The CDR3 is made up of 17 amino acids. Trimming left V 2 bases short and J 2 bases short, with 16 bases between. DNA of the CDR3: TGTGCCAGCAGTTTACTGGGGGGGGCTTACGGCAATCAGCCCCAGCATTTT. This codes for CASSLLGGAYGNQPQHF.

The CDR3 region has the DNA TGTGCCACCAGCAGAAACGGGGGTGGCACAGATACGCAGTATTTT. Protein: CATSRNGGGTDTQYF. The chain uses TRBV15 and TRBJ2-3; TRBD2 is a possible D gene (6 bases). Germline V lookup: CDR1 LNHNV, CDR2 YYDKDF (reference sequence). The CDR3 runs 15 residues. Deletions cut 2 bases from V and 1 base from J, with 10 bases between.

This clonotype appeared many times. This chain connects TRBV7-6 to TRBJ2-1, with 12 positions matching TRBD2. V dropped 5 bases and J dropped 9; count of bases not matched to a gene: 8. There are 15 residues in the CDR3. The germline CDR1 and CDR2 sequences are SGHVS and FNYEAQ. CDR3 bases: TGTGCCAGCAGCGGCAGACCTAGCGGGAGGGGTGAGCAGTTCTTC. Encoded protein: CASSGRPSGRGEQFF.

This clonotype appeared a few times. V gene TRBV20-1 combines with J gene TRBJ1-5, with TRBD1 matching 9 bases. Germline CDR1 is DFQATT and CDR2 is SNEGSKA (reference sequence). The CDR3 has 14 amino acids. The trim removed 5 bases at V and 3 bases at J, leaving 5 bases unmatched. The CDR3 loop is CSADRDRDNQPQHF. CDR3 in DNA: TGCAGTGCTGACCGGGACAGGGACAATCAGCCCCAGCATTTT.

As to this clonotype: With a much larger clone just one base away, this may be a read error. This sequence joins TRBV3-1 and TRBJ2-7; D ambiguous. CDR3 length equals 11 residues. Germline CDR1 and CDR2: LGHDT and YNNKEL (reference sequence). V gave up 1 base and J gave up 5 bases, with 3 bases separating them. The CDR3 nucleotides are TGTGCCAGCAGCCAAGTCGACGAGCAGTACTTC. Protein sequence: CASSQVDEQYF.

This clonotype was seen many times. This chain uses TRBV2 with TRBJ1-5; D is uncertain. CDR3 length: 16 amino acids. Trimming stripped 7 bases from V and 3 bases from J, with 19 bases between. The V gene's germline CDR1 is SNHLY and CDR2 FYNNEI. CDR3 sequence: CASTGRGPNFNQPQHF. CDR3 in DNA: TGTGCCAGCACGGGCCGCGGACCGAATTTCAATCAGCCCCAGCATTTT.

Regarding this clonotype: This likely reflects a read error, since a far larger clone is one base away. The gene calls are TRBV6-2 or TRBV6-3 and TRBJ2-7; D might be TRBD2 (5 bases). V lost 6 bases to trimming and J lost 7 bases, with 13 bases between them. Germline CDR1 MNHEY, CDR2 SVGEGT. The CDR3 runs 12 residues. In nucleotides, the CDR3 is TGTGCCAGCAGAGAATCGGGGAATGAGCAGTACTTC. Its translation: CASRESGNEQYF.

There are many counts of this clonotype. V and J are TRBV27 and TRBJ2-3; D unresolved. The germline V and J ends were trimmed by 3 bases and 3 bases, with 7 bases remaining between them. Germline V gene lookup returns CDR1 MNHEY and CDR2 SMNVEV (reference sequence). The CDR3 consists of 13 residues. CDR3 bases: TGTGCCAGCAGTTTCCAGAATACAGATACGCAGTATTTT. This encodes CASSFQNTDTQYF.

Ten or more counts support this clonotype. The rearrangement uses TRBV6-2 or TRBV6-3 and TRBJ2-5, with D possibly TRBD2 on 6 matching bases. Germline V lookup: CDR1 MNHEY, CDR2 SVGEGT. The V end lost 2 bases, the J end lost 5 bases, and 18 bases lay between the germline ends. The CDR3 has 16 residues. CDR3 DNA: TGTGCCAGCAGTTACGCCCCTGGCAGTCGGGGGGAGACCCAGTACTTC. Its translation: CASSYAPGSRGETQYF.

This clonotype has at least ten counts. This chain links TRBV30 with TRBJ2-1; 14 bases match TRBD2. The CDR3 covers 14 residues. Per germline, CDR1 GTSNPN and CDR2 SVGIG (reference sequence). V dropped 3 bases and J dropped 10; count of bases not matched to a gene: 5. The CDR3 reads CAWSGTSGGEEQFF. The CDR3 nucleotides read TGTGCCTGGAGCGGGACTAGCGGGGGAGAGGAGCAGTTCTTC.

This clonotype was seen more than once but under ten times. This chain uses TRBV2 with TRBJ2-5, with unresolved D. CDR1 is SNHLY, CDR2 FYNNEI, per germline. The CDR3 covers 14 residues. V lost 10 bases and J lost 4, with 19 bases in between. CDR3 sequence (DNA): TGTGCCACTACTCCAACCCGTTTCGGAGAGACCCAGTACTTC. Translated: CATTPTRFGETQYF.

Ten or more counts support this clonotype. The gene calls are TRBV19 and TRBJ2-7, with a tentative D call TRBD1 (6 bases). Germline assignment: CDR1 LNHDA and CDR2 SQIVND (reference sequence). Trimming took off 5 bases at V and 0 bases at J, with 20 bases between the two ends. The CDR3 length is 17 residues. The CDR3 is CASSVATGTSYSYEQYF. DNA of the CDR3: TGTGCCAGTAGTGTGGCAACCGGGACATCATACTCCTACGAGCAGTACTTC.

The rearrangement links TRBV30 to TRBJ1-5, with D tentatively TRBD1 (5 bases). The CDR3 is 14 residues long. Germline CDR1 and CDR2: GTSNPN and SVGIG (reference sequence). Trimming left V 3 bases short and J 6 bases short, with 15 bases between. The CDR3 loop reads CAWSVGGGSQPQHF. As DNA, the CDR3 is TGTGCCTGGAGCGTCGGGGGGGGGAGTCAGCCCCAGCATTTT.

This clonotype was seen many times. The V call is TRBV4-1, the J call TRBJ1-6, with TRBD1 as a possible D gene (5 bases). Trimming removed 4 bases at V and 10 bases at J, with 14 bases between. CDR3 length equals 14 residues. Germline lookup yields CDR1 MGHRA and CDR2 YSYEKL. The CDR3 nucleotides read TGCGCCAGCAGCCTAGGCAGGGTGGAATCACCCCTCCACTTT. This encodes CASSLGRVESPLHF.

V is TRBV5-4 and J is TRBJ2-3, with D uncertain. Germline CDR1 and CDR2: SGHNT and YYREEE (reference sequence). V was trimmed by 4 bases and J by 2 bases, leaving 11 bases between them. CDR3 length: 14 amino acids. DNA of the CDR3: TGTGCCAGCAGCCGAGGACCTAACACAGATACGCAGTATTTT. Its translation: CASSRGPNTDTQYF. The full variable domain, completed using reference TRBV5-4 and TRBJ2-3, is ETGVTQSPTHLIKTRGQQVTLRCSSQSGHNTVSWYQQALGQGPQFIFQYYREEENGRGNFPPRFSGLQFPNYSSELNVNALELDDSALYLCASSRGPNTDTQYFGPGTRLTVL.

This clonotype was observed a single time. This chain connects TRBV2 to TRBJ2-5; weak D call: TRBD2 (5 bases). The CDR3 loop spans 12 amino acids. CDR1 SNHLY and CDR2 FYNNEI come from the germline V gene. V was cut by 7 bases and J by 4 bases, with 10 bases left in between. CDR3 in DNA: TGTGCCAGCACCGTGGGGAGAGAGACCCAGTACTTC. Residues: CASTVGRETQYF.

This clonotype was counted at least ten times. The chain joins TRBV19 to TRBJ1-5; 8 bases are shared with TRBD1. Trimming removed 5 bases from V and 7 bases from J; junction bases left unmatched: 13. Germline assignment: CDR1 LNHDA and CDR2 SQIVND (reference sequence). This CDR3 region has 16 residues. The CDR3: CASSEDGQGPRQPQHF. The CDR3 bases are TGTGCCAGTAGTGAGGACGGACAGGGCCCGAGGCAGCCCCAGCATTTT. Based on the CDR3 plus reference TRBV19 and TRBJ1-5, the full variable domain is DGGITQSPKYLFRKEGQNVTLSCEQNLNHDAMYWYRQDPGQGLRLIYYSQIVNDFQKGDIAEGYSVSREKKESFPLTVTSAQKNPTAFYLCASSEDGQGPRQPQHFGDGTRLSIL.

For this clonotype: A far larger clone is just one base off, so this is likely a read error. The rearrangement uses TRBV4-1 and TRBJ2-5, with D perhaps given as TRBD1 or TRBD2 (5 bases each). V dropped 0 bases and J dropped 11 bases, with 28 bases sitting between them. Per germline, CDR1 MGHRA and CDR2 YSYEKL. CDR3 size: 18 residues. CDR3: CASSQDTSPGLPSNEQYF. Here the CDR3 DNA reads TGCGCCAGCAGCCAAGATACCTCCCCGGGGCTTCCCAGTAATGAGCAGTACTTC.

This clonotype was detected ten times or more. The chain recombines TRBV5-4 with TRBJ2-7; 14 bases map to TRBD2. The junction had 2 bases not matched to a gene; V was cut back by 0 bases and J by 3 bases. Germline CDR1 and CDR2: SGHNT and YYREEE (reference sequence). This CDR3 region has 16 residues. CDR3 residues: CASSLGTSGRFYEQYF. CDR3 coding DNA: TGTGCCAGCAGCTTGGGGACTAGCGGGAGGTTCTACGAGCAGTACTTC.

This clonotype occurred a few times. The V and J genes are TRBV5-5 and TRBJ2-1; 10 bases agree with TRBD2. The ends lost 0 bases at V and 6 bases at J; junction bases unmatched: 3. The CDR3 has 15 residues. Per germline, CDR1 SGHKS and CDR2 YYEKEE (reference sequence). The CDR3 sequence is CASSLALAGFNEQFF. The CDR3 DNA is TGTGCCAGCAGCTTGGCACTAGCGGGATTCAATGAGCAGTTCTTC.

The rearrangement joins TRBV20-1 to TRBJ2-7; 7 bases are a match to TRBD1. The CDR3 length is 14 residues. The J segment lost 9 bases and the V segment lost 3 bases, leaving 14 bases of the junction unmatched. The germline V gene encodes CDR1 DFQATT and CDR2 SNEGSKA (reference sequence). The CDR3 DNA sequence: TGCAGTGCTAGGATAGGGACAGTCTCTACGGGGCAGTACTTC. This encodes CSARIGTVSTGQYF.